Sequencing of this T cell receptor beta chain was carried out in a study of quantifying T cell responses using KT2 cells (dated by TCRdb to the late 2010s). General notes on the study: RNA was DNase-treated and reverse transcribed with TCR alpha and beta constant-region primers, mostly using SuperScript III. Under optimum conditions, the T4 ligation step was estimated to exceed 10% efficiency. PCR2 was run as a SYBR Green qPCR and stopped at a predetermined fluorescence threshold to avoid over-amplification.

This clonotype was observed at least ten times. Its antigen is unknown. No qualities accompany the bases; no much larger clone lies one base away. V and J are truncated by 3 bases and 4 bases respectively, leaving an intervening sequence of 12 bases. Looking up the germline V gene yields CDR1 ENHRY and CDR2 SYGVKD. Reading from cysteine to phenylalanine, the CDR3 counts 14 amino acids. Only the CDR3 portion is preserved as DNA: 42 bases, with reading frame beginning at the first base. Library generation was performed with UMI-ligation and nested PCR. T4 RNA ligase 1 was used to ligate a single-stranded oligonucleotide containing the Illumina SP2 sequence and a UMI to the 3' end of the cDNA. PCR1 consisted of four to five cycles (98 degrees C 15 s, 69 degrees C 30 s, 72 degrees C 40 s), and for the beta primer an equimolar mix of RC1.1 and RC1.2 was used to cover TRBC1 and TRBC2. Starting at PCR2, the TCR alpha and beta chains were handled separately, and sample indices and Illumina adaptors were added. The UMI was composed of 12 random nucleotides, arranged as two hexamers separated by a spacer, and was positioned after an 8-base spacer. Libraries were sequenced on an Illumina MiSeq with v2 2x251 paired-end chemistry, typically around eleven samples per run. To boost diversity, each sequencing library was supplemented with PhiX DNA at about 4.5-8%. Per the source publication's procedure: The raw reads were converted into FASTQ with bcl2fastq and then demultiplexed by dual indices with Demultiplexor. V and J genes were assigned by Decombinator through tag matching that permitted a single base-pair mismatch. UMIs were used by Collapsinator to correct both sequencing errors and frequency errors caused by PCR heterogeneity. CDR3Translator converted Decombinator identifiers into nucleotide sequence, translated that sequence into amino acids, and extracted CDR3 based on C- and N-terminal motifs. A cluster of KT2 sequences sharing one unique molecular identifier was counted as one distinct KT2 TCR. Using fastp at Q25 and MiXCR, TCRdb reprocessed the public reads and kept productive beta chains. For every CDR3 protein sequence, its rows merge into one entry that carries the most common genes and DNA. The V and J calls and clone size are TCRdb's, not the authors'. This sample has about 32,000 distinct CDR3 sequences in its table, and approximately 7% of those were observed once. Around a sixth of the sample rests with the top ten.

Beyond this particular receptor, the publication reports: KT2 sequences were detected down to the lowest spike-in tested, about one KT2 cell per 100,000 PBMC. This TCR sequencing study did not compare the pipeline side by side with other TCR sequencing techniques. At very high KT2 spike-in numbers, detection of KT2 sequences reached saturation. Over several orders of magnitude, the number of KT2 alpha and beta sequences rose linearly with the number of KT2 cells put in.

Known numbers of KT2, a T cell clone whose TCR had been sequenced previously, were spiked into unfractionated PBMC to test the sensitivity and accuracy of the pipeline. A range of KT2-to-PBMC ratios was produced by mixing KT2 cells with a fixed number of PBMC. The chain is made from TRBV10-3 and TRBJ1-1; the D gene is perhaps TRBD1, from 6 matching bases. Sequenced material: PBMCs spiked with cells of the T cell clone KT2. The clonotype originates from a human donor. The DNA is TGTGCCATCAGTGATAAGGACAGAACCACTGAAGCTTTCTTT. It encodes CAISDKDRTTEAFF.